These T cell receptor beta chains were read from a single sample in a study of blood T cell repertoires in COVID-19. Produced via immunoSEQ multiplex PCR; TCRdb's table is partial and in-frame only. The repertoire holds 200,000 to 250,000 clones, with about 90% as singletons. The material sequenced was peripheral blood. The source of these receptors is a man aged 18 to 30 with active or convalescent COVID-19. Each CDR3 is given with its conserved first and last residue. Each record gives: V gene, D gene, J gene, clone size, CDR3 DNA, CDR3 protein. D genes are given only for firm matches. Clone size is stated in some rows and not others, as once, few, many or a class when expanded.

v_call: TRBV2
d_call: -
j_call: TRBJ2-5
clone_size: -
cdr3_nt: TGTGCCAGCAGTACTAATCAAGAGACCCAGTACTTC
cdr3_aa: CASSTNQETQYF

v_call: TRBV19
d_call: TRBD2
j_call: TRBJ2-7
clone_size: -
cdr3_nt: TGTGCCAGTAGTCCGGGGCTAGCGGGAGCCGAGCAGTACTTC
cdr3_aa: CASSPGLAGAEQYF

v_call: TRBV24-1
d_call: -
j_call: TRBJ1-5
clone_size: -
cdr3_nt: TGTGCCACCAGTGAAGGCAGGGGTTTTCAGCCCCAGCATTTT
cdr3_aa: CATSEGRGFQPQHF

v_call: TRBV14
d_call: -
j_call: TRBJ1-1
clone_size: -
cdr3_nt: TGTGCCAGCAGCCCCTGGGGGGTAAACACTGAAGCTTTCTTT
cdr3_aa: CASSPWGVNTEAFF

v_call: TRBV19
d_call: TRBD1
j_call: TRBJ1-4
clone_size: -
cdr3_nt: TGTGCCAGTAGAAAACCGGGGGACAGGGAAGTGGGACTGTTTTTT
cdr3_aa: CASRKPGDREVGLFF

v_call: TRBV21-1
d_call: -
j_call: TRBJ2-7
clone_size: -
cdr3_nt: TGTGCCAGCAGCAAATTCGACGAGCAGTACTTC
cdr3_aa: CASSKFDEQYF

v_call: TRBV6-5
d_call: -
j_call: TRBJ2-3
clone_size: -
cdr3_nt: TGTGCCAGCAGTACCTCTGGCGGGGGCACAGATACGCAGTATTTT
cdr3_aa: CASSTSGGGTDTQYF

v_call: TRBV5-4
d_call: TRBD2
j_call: TRBJ2-2
clone_size: -
cdr3_nt: TGTGCCAGCAGCGAGCCGCTAGCGGGAGGCACCGGGGAGCTGTTTTTT
cdr3_aa: CASSEPLAGGTGELFF

v_call: TRBV11-1
d_call: -
j_call: TRBJ2-5
clone_size: -
cdr3_nt: TGTGCCAGCAGCCAAGCGGGAGAGACCCAGTACTTC
cdr3_aa: CASSQAGETQYF

v_call: TRBV4-2
d_call: TRBD2
j_call: TRBJ2-1
clone_size: -
cdr3_nt: TGTGCCAGCAGCCAAGATCGGGGGGGGAGACTAGCGAGCTACAATGAGCAGTTCTTC
cdr3_aa: CASSQDRGGRLASYNEQFF

v_call: TRBV3-1/TRBV3-2
d_call: -
j_call: TRBJ2-2
clone_size: -
cdr3_nt: TGTGCCAGCAGCCAAGATCTCACGCTCTGGGCGGGGCTGTTTTTT
cdr3_aa: CASSQDLTLWAGLFF

v_call: TRBV3-1/TRBV3-2
d_call: TRBD1
j_call: TRBJ1-2
clone_size: -
cdr3_nt: TGTGCCAGCAGCACCCGGGACAGGGGAAGCTACACCTTC
cdr3_aa: CASSTRDRGSYTF

v_call: TRBV4-3
d_call: TRBD2
j_call: TRBJ2-3
clone_size: -
cdr3_nt: TGCGCCAGCAGCCAACTTAAGACTAGCGGGGGGGCCCCAGATACGCAGTATTTT
cdr3_aa: CASSQLKTSGGAPDTQYF

v_call: TRBV20-1
d_call: TRBD2
j_call: TRBJ2-1
clone_size: -
cdr3_nt: TGCAGTGCTAGTCTAGCGGGAGTAGGTGAGCAGTTCTTC
cdr3_aa: CSASLAGVGEQFF

v_call: TRBV5-1
d_call: TRBD1
j_call: TRBJ2-5
clone_size: -
cdr3_nt: TGCGCCAGCAGCTTGGAGGACAGGGAAGAGACCCAGTACTTC
cdr3_aa: CASSLEDREETQYF

v_call: TRBV20-1
d_call: TRBD2
j_call: TRBJ2-2
clone_size: few
cdr3_nt: TGCAGTGCTAGTTTACTAGCGGGGGTGCGAACCGGGGAGCTGTTTTTT
cdr3_aa: CSASLLAGVRTGELFF

v_call: TRBV3-1/TRBV3-2
d_call: -
j_call: TRBJ2-7
clone_size: -
cdr3_nt: TGTGCCAGCAGCCAAGAAAGGGGATTGTACGAGCAGTACTTC
cdr3_aa: CASSQERGLYEQYF

v_call: TRBV29-1
d_call: TRBD2
j_call: TRBJ2-1
clone_size: -
cdr3_nt: TGCAGCGTTGGAAAGGGACTAGCGGCCTACAATGAGCAGTTCTTC
cdr3_aa: CSVGKGLAAYNEQFF

v_call: TRBV10-3
d_call: -
j_call: TRBJ1-1
clone_size: -
cdr3_nt: TGTGCCATCAGTGAGTCACCCGGGGGGAGTGAAGCTTTCTTT
cdr3_aa: CAISESPGGSEAFF

v_call: TRBV27
d_call: TRBD2
j_call: TRBJ2-5
clone_size: -
cdr3_nt: TGTGCCAGCAGTTTATTCGTGGTAGCGGGAGGCCGATTGTCCCAAGAGACCCAGTACTTC
cdr3_aa: CASSLFVVAGGRLSQETQYF

v_call: TRBV2
d_call: TRBD2
j_call: TRBJ2-1
clone_size: -
cdr3_nt: TGTGCCACCCAGGGAGGGTCCTCCTACAATGAGCAGTTCTTC
cdr3_aa: CATQGGSSYNEQFF

v_call: TRBV19
d_call: TRBD1
j_call: TRBJ2-6
clone_size: -
cdr3_nt: TGTGCCAGTAGCAAAACAGGGGTTGTAAACTCTGGGGCCAACGTCCTGACTTTC
cdr3_aa: CASSKTGVVNSGANVLTF

v_call: TRBV5-1
d_call: -
j_call: TRBJ1-1
clone_size: -
cdr3_nt: TGCGCCAGCAGCCTGCCAGGGAACACTGAAGCTTTCTTT
cdr3_aa: CASSLPGNTEAFF

v_call: TRBV11-3
d_call: -
j_call: TRBJ2-5
clone_size: -
cdr3_nt: TGTGCCAGCAGCTTAGGCCCGCGGGAGACCCAGTACTTC
cdr3_aa: CASSLGPRETQYF

v_call: TRBV7-2
d_call: TRBD1
j_call: TRBJ1-1
clone_size: -
cdr3_nt: TGTGCCAGCAGCTTAGTAGGCAGGGGGGACACTGAAGCTTTCTTT
cdr3_aa: CASSLVGRGDTEAFF

v_call: TRBV9
d_call: -
j_call: TRBJ2-7
clone_size: once
cdr3_nt: TGTGCCAGCAGCTTCCGGGACAATATGGTCGAGCAGTACTTC
cdr3_aa: CASSFRDNMVEQYF

v_call: TRBV3-1/TRBV3-2
d_call: TRBD1
j_call: TRBJ1-1
clone_size: -
cdr3_nt: TGTGCCAGCAGCCGGACAGGAGTAGAAGCTTTCTTT
cdr3_aa: CASSRTGVEAFF

v_call: TRBV14
d_call: TRBD1
j_call: TRBJ2-7
clone_size: once
cdr3_nt: TGTGCCAGCAGCCCCACAGGGGTTGAGCAGTACTTC
cdr3_aa: CASSPTGVEQYF

v_call: TRBV5-8
d_call: TRBD1
j_call: TRBJ1-1
clone_size: -
cdr3_nt: TGTGCCAGCAGCTTGGTGGGCAGGGGGAGGAACACTGAAGCTTTCTTT
cdr3_aa: CASSLVGRGRNTEAFF

v_call: TRBV12-3/TRBV12-4
d_call: -
j_call: TRBJ1-2
clone_size: -
cdr3_nt: TGTGCCAGCAGTTCCTTGCGTGGCTACACCTTC
cdr3_aa: CASSSLRGYTF

v_call: TRBV2
d_call: -
j_call: TRBJ1-1
clone_size: -
cdr3_nt: TGTGCCAGCAGTCGGGATTATCTCACTGAAGCTTTCTTT
cdr3_aa: CASSRDYLTEAFF

v_call: TRBV14
d_call: TRBD1
j_call: TRBJ1-3
clone_size: -
cdr3_nt: TGTGCCAGCAGCCAGCACGGGACAGGACCGAGGAACACCATATATTTT
cdr3_aa: CASSQHGTGPRNTIYF

v_call: TRBV5-6
d_call: -
j_call: TRBJ1-2
clone_size: -
cdr3_nt: TGTGCCAGCAGCTTGAGTCCAGGGGACGGCTACACCTTC
cdr3_aa: CASSLSPGDGYTF

v_call: TRBV12-3/TRBV12-4
d_call: -
j_call: TRBJ2-1
clone_size: -
cdr3_nt: TGTGCCAGCAGTTCAGGGGGGAATGAGCAGTTCTTC
cdr3_aa: CASSSGGNEQFF

v_call: TRBV27
d_call: -
j_call: TRBJ2-7
clone_size: -
cdr3_nt: TGTGCCAGCAGTTTTTTACAGGGTAGCGAGCAGTACTTC
cdr3_aa: CASSFLQGSEQYF

v_call: TRBV7-9
d_call: -
j_call: TRBJ1-1
clone_size: -
cdr3_nt: TGTGCCAGCAGCTTATACCAGGGTTCCCCAATAGCTTTCTTT
cdr3_aa: CASSLYQGSPIAFF

v_call: TRBV5-3
d_call: -
j_call: TRBJ2-2
clone_size: -
cdr3_nt: TGTGCCAGAAGCTTTAGGAGGGCCAAAGCCGGGGAGCTGTTTTTT
cdr3_aa: CARSFRRAKAGELFF

v_call: TRBV6-5
d_call: TRBD1
j_call: TRBJ1-2
clone_size: -
cdr3_nt: TGTGCCAGCAGTTCCCCCGGGACAGGGTGGGCCTATGGCTACACCTTC
cdr3_aa: CASSSPGTGWAYGYTF

v_call: TRBV18
d_call: TRBD1
j_call: TRBJ1-3
clone_size: -
cdr3_nt: TGTGCCAGCTCACCCTCTTTACAGGGGGACACCATATATTTT
cdr3_aa: CASSPSLQGDTIYF

v_call: TRBV6-6
d_call: -
j_call: TRBJ1-1
clone_size: -
cdr3_nt: TGTGCCAGCAGTTACGGCGGGGGGACTGAAGCTTTCTTT
cdr3_aa: CASSYGGGTEAFF

v_call: TRBV2
d_call: TRBD1
j_call: TRBJ1-1
clone_size: -
cdr3_nt: TGTGCCAGTGCGACAGGGAGAGGTAGGGACACTGAAGCTTTCTTT
cdr3_aa: CASATGRGRDTEAFF

v_call: TRBV7-3
d_call: TRBD2
j_call: TRBJ2-7
clone_size: few
cdr3_nt: TGTGCCAGCAGCCCTTCTCAGCGGGGGGGCCTCAACGAGCAGTACTTC
cdr3_aa: CASSPSQRGGLNEQYF

v_call: TRBV15
d_call: TRBD2
j_call: TRBJ2-5
clone_size: once
cdr3_nt: TGTGCCACCAGCAGAGATGGCGGCGGGGGGCTTCAAGAGACCCAGTACTTC
cdr3_aa: CATSRDGGGGLQETQYF

v_call: TRBV7-2
d_call: -
j_call: TRBJ1-2
clone_size: -
cdr3_nt: TGTGCCAGCAGCCCTCCGGGGTCCAGCGGCTATGGCTACACCTTC
cdr3_aa: CASSPPGSSGYGYTF

v_call: TRBV10-1
d_call: TRBD1
j_call: TRBJ1-3
clone_size: -
cdr3_nt: TGCGCCAGCAGGGCTGAGGGGGCGCGAGGAAACACCATATATTTT
cdr3_aa: CASRAEGARGNTIYF

v_call: TRBV7-3
d_call: -
j_call: TRBJ1-2
clone_size: once
cdr3_nt: TGTGCCAGCAGCCCGACTCGGCTTTCGGGGTATGGCTACACCTTC
cdr3_aa: CASSPTRLSGYGYTF

v_call: TRBV28
d_call: TRBD1
j_call: TRBJ1-1
clone_size: -
cdr3_nt: TGTGCCAGCAGTCCACCCGGGACAGCCAGCAAGAACACTGAAGCTTTCTTT
cdr3_aa: CASSPPGTASKNTEAFF

v_call: TRBV30
d_call: -
j_call: TRBJ1-3
clone_size: -
cdr3_nt: TGTGCCTGGGGCCGCGGACACCTCTCTGGAAACACCATATATTTT
cdr3_aa: CAWGRGHLSGNTIYF

v_call: TRBV7-3
d_call: -
j_call: TRBJ2-7
clone_size: -
cdr3_nt: TGTGCCAGCAGCTTAATTAGGACAGAGTCTTCCTACGAGCAGTACTTC
cdr3_aa: CASSLIRTESSYEQYF

v_call: TRBV12-5
d_call: -
j_call: TRBJ2-1
clone_size: -
cdr3_nt: TGTGCTAGTGGTTTGGGGTCCGGGGGACCCTACAATGAGCAGTTCTTC
cdr3_aa: CASGLGSGGPYNEQFF

v_call: TRBV12-5
d_call: TRBD2
j_call: TRBJ2-2
clone_size: few
cdr3_nt: TGTGCTAGCTCGGCGGGAGTGCGCACCGGGGAGCTGTTTTTT
cdr3_aa: CASSAGVRTGELFF

v_call: TRBV7-8
d_call: TRBD1
j_call: TRBJ2-7
clone_size: -
cdr3_nt: TGTGCCAGCAGCACCCGGACAGGGGGCTACGAGCAGTACTTC
cdr3_aa: CASSTRTGGYEQYF

v_call: TRBV13
d_call: -
j_call: TRBJ2-1
clone_size: -
cdr3_nt: TGTGCCAGCAGCTTAGCGTTGGGCCAGTTCTTC
cdr3_aa: CASSLALGQFF

v_call: TRBV13
d_call: -
j_call: TRBJ2-1
clone_size: -
cdr3_nt: TGTGCCAGCAGCTTATGGAGAACCTACAATGAGCAGTTCTTC
cdr3_aa: CASSLWRTYNEQFF

v_call: TRBV7-2
d_call: -
j_call: TRBJ1-2
clone_size: -
cdr3_nt: TGTGCCAGCAGCTTAGATACTCTTCGACTTGGCTACACCTTC
cdr3_aa: CASSLDTLRLGYTF

v_call: TRBV29-1
d_call: -
j_call: TRBJ1-2
clone_size: -
cdr3_nt: TGCAGCCCTCGTTTGGTTTCAGGGGATCATGGCTACACCTTC
cdr3_aa: CSPRLVSGDHGYTF

v_call: TRBV5-1
d_call: -
j_call: TRBJ2-3
clone_size: few
cdr3_nt: TGCGCCAGCAGCTTGGATGCAGCAGCGACAGATACGCAGTATTTT
cdr3_aa: CASSLDAAATDTQYF

v_call: TRBV6-2/TRBV6-3
d_call: -
j_call: TRBJ2-1
clone_size: once
cdr3_nt: TGTGCCAGCAGTTACTCACGGGAGACCTACAATGAGCAGTTCTTC
cdr3_aa: CASSYSRETYNEQFF

v_call: TRBV9
d_call: -
j_call: TRBJ1-5
clone_size: -
cdr3_nt: TGTGCCAGCAGCGCGGGTCATAGCAATCAGCCCCAGCATTTT
cdr3_aa: CASSAGHSNQPQHF